These 2 T cell receptor beta chains were all obtained from the same sample, sequenced in a study of cytomegalovirus exposure and HLA in healthy donors. 60 Vbeta and 13 Jbeta primers were used in PCR. The data were produced by immunoSEQ multiplex PCR, yet TCRdb's version contains in-frame clones alone and is incomplete. This sample has 70,000 or so clones, with more than 80% found just once. The sample consisted of PBMCs. These receptors came from a woman between 25 and 40 years old in good health and CMV-seropositive.

J is TRBJ1-2 and V is TRBV4-2; 9 bases align to TRBD1. CDR3 length: 14 amino acids. The V gene end was trimmed by 4 bases and the J gene end by 7 bases; junction bases not matched to a gene: 7. CDR1 is LGHNA and CDR2 is YNFKEQ in the germline V gene. Here the CDR3 reads CASSPGQGLGGYTF. The CDR3 DNA reads as TGTGCCAGCAGCCCGGGACAGGGACTAGGTGGCTACACCTTC.

The chain links TRBV5-1 to TRBJ1-5; maybe TRBD1 (6 bases). CDR1 is SGHRS, CDR2 YFSETQ, per germline. The V and J ends lost 0 bases and 5 bases respectively, with 12 bases between them. This CDR3 contains 15 residues. In DNA, the CDR3 is TGCGCCAGCAGCTTGGAGGGTGGGACACATCAGCCCCAGCATTTT. This encodes CASSLEGGTHQPQHF.